This passage covers 6 T cell receptor beta chains from one sample sequenced in a study of memory CD4+ T cells and cytomegalovirus serostatus. The data were produced by immunoSEQ multiplex PCR, yet TCRdb's version contains in-frame clones alone and is incomplete. Of 58,000 or so clones listed, around 79% are singletons. Single viable CD3+CD4+CD8-CD45RO+ cells were sorted as the memory CD4+ T cells. Sequencing was done on a sample of memory CD4+ T cells from blood. The receptor source for this set is an adult in good health and CMV-seropositive.

The rearrangement uses TRBV7-2 and TRBJ2-2; possible D gene TRBD2, 5 bases. V was shortened by 4 bases and J by 6 bases, with 15 bases between the two germline ends. There are 15 residues in the CDR3. Germline CDR1 and CDR2: SGHTA and FQGNSA. The CDR3 DNA is TGTGCCAGCAGCTCCGATGGACTCGGGGCCGGGGAGCTGTTTTTT. It translates to CASSSDGLGAGELFF.

This clone was counted once. The chain employs TRBV29-1 and TRBJ1-2, with a tentative D call TRBD1 (6 bases). The V end was cut by 6 bases, the J end by 0 bases, with 17 bases between. CDR1 and CDR2 (germline): SQVTM, ANQGSEA. The CDR3 contains 15 residues. The CDR3 loop is CSVGGGGRSNYGYTF. The CDR3 nucleotides read TGCAGCGTCGGAGGAGGGGGGAGATCTAACTATGGCTACACCTTC.

This chain uses TRBV29-1 with TRBJ1-2, with 9 bases matching TRBD1. V trimming: 6 bases; J trimming: 1 base; junction bases outside the gene matches: 9. Germline V gene data show CDR1 as SQVTM and CDR2 as ANQGSEA. The length of the CDR3 is 15 residues. CDR3 in amino acids: CSVLGTGTLNYGYTF. The CDR3 nucleotides read TGCAGCGTCCTTGGGACAGGGACCCTTAACTATGGCTACACCTTC.

The chain employs TRBV7-2 and TRBJ2-7, with D hard to call. The CDR3 consists of 14 residues. Trimming removed 2 bases from V and 4 bases from J, with 12 bases in between. In germline, CDR1 is SGHTA, CDR2 FQGNSA. CDR3 sequence: CASSLNSGPYEQYV. The CDR3 coding sequence is TGTGCCAGCAGCTTAAATAGTGGCCCTTACGAGCAGTACGTC.

V gene TRBV11-2 combines with J gene TRBJ1-5; 9 bases map to TRBD1. From germline, CDR1 is SGHAT and CDR2 FQNNGV. The CDR3 spans 13 residues. The ends lost 5 bases at V and 6 bases at J; junction bases unmatched: 2. The CDR3: CASSVQGAQPQHF. CDR3 in DNA: TGTGCCAGCAGCGTACAGGGGGCTCAGCCCCAGCATTTT.

This rearrangement joins TRBV6-5 to TRBJ2-7; 12 bases align to TRBD2. The germline V gene encodes CDR1 MNHEY and CDR2 SVGAGI. J gave up 3 bases and V 6 bases, and 6 bases lay outside the gene matches. This CDR3 spans 15 amino acids. The CDR3 bases are TGTGCCAGCAGGGCCGGACTAGCGGGAATCTACGAGCAGTACGTC. This gives the protein CASRAGLAGIYEQYV.